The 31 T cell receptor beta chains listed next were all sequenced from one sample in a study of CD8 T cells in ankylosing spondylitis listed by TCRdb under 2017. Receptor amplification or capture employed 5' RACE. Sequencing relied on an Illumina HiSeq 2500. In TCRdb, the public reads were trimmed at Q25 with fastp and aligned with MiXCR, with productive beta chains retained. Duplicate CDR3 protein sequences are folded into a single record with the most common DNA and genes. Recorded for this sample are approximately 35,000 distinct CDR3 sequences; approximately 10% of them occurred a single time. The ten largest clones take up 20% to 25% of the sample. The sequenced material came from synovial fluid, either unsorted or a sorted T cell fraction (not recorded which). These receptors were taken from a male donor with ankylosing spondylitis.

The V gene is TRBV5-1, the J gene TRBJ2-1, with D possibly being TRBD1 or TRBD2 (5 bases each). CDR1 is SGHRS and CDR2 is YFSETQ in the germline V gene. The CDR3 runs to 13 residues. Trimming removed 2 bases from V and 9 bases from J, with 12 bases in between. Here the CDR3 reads CASSFIGAGEQFF. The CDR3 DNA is TGCGCCAGCAGCTTTATCGGGGCCGGTGAGCAGTTCTTC.

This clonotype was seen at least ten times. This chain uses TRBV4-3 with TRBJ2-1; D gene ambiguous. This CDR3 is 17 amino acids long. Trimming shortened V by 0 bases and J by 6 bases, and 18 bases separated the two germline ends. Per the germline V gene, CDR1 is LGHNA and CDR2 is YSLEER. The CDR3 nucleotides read TGCGCCAGCAGCCAAGATTCGGCCCTCCTCGGGCCCAATGAGCAGTTCTTC. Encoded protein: CASSQDSALLGPNEQFF.

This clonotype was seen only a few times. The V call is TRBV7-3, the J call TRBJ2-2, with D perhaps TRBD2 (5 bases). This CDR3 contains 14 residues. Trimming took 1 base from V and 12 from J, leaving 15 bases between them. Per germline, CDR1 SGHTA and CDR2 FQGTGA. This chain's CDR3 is CASSLISERPQLFF. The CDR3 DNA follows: TGTGCCAGCAGCTTAATTTCCGAGCGGCCCCAGCTGTTTTTT. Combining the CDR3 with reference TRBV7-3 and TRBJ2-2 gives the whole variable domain GAGVSQTPSNKVTEKGKYVELRCDPISGHTALYWYRQSLGQGPEFLIYFQGTGAADDSGLPNDRFFAVRPEGSVSTLKIQRTERGDSAVYLCASSLISERPQLFFGEGSRLTVL.

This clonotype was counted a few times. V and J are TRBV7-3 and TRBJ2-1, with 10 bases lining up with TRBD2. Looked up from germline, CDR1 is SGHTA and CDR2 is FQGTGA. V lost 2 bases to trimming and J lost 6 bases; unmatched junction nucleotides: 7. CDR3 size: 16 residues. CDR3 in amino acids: CASSLYPSGRGNEQFF. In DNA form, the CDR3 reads TGTGCCAGCAGCTTATATCCTAGCGGGAGAGGCAATGAGCAGTTCTTC.

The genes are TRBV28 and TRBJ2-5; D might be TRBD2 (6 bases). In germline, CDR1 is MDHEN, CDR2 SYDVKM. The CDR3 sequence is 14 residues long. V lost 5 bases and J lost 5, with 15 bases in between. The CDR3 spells CASSLSGLRETQYF. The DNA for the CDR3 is TGTGCCAGCAGTCTTAGCGGCCTGCGGGAGACCCAGTACTTC.

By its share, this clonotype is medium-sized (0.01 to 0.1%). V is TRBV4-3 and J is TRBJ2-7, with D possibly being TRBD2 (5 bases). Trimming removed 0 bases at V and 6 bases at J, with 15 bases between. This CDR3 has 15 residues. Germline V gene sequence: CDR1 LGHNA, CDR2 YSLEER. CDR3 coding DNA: TGCGCCAGCAGCCAAGATCTTCCTAGCCCCCGCGAGCAGTACTTC. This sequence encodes CASSQDLPSPREQYF.

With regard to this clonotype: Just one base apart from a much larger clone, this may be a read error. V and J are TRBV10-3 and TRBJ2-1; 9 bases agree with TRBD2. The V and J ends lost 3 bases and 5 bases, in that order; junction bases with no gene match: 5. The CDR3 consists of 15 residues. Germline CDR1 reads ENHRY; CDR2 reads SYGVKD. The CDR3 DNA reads TGTGCCATCAGTGATGGTCTAGCGGGGAACAATGAGCAGTTCTTC. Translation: CAISDGLAGNNEQFF.

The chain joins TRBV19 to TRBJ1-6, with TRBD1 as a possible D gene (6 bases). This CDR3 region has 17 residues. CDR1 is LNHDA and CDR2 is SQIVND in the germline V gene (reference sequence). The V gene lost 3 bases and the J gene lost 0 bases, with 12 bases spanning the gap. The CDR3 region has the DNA TGTGCCAGTAGTATCCCGGGGGCCAGCTCCTATAATTCACCCCTCCACTTT. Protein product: CASSIPGASSYNSPLHF.

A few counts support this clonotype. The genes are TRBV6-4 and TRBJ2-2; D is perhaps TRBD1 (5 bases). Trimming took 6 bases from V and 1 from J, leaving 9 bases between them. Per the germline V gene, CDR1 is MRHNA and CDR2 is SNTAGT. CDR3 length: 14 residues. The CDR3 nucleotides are TGTGCCAGCAGATTACAGGAGAACACCGGGGAGCTGTTTTTT. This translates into CASRLQENTGELFF.

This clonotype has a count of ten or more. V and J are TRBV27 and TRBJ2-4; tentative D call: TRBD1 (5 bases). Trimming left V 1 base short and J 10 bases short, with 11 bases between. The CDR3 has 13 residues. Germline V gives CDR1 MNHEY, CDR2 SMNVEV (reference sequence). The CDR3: CASSLFTGKIQYF. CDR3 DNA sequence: TGTGCCAGCAGTTTATTTACAGGCAAGATTCAGTACTTC.

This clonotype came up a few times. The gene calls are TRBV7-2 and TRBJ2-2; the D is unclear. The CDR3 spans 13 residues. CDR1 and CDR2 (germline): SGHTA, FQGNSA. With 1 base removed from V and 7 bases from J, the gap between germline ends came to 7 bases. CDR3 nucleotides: TGTGCCAGCAGCTTAGGAAGTGGCGGGGAGCTGTTTTTT. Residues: CASSLGSGGELFF.

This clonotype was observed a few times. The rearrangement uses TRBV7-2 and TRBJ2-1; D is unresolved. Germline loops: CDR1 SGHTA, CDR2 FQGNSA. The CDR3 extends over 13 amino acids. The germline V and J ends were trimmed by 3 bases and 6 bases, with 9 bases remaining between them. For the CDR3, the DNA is TGTGCCAGCAGCTTCGGCTATCTCAATGAGCAGTTCTTC. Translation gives CASSFGYLNEQFF.

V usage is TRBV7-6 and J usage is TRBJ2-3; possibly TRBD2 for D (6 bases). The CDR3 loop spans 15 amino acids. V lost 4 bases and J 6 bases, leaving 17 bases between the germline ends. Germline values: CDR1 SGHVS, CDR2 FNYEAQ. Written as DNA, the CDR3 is TGTGCCAGCAGCTCGTCGAACGGGAGAGCGGATACGCAGTATTTT. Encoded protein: CASSSSNGRADTQYF.

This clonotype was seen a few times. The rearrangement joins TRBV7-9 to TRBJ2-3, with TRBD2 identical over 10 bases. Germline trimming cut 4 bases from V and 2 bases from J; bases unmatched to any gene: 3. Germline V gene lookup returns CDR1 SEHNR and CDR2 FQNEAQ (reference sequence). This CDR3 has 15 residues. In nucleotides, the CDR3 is TGTGCCAGCAGCTGGGGGACTAGCGACACAGATACGCAGTATTTT. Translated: CASSWGTSDTDTQYF. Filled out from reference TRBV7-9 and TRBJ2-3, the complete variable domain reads DTGVSQNPRHKITKRGQNVTFRCDPISEHNRLYWYRQTLGQGPEFLTYFQNEAQLEKSRLLSDRFSAERPKGSFSTLEIQRTEQGDSAMYLCASSWGTSDTDTQYFGPGTRLTVL.

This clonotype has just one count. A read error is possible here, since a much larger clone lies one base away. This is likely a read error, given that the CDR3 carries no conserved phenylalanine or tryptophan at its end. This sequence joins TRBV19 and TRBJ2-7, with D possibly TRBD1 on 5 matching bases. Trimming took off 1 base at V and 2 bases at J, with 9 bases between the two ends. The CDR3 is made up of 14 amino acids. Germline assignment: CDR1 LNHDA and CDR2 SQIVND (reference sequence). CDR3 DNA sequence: TGTGCCAGTAGTATAGGGGGCTATACCTACGAGCAGTACATC. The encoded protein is CASSIGGYTYEQYI.

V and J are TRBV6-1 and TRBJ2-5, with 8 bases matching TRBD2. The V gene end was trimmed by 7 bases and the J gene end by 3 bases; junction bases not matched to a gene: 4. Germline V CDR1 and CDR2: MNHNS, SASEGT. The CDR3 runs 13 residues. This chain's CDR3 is CASTRAGEETQYF. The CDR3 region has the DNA TGTGCCAGCACAAGAGCGGGAGAAGAGACCCAGTACTTC.

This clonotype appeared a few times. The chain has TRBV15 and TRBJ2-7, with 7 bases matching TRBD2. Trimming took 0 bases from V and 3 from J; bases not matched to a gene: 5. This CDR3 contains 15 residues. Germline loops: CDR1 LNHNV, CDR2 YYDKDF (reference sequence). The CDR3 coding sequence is TGTGCCACCAGCAGAGATTCCGGGAGGATCTACGAGCAGTACTTC. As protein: CATSRDSGRIYEQYF.

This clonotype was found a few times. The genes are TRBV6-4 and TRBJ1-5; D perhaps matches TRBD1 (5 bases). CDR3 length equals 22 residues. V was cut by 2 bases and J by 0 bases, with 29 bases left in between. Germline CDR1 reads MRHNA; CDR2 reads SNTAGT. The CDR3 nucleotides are TGTGCCAGCAGTGACCAGGGAGGAGGAAGCATTATGAGGTCCTATAGCAATCAGCCCCAGCATTTT. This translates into CASSDQGGGSIMRSYSNQPQHF.

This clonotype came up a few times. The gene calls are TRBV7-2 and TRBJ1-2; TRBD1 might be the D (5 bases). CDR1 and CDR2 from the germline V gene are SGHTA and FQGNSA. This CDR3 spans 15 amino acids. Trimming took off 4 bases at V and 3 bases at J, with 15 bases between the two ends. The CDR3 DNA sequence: TGTGCCAGCAGCTCCCCAAACAGGCCTCACTATGGCTACACCTTC. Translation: CASSSPNRPHYGYTF.

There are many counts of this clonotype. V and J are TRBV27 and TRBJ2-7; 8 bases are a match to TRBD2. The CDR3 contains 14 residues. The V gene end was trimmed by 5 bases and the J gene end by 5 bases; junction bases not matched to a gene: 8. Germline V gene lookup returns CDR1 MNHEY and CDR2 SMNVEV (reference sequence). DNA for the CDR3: TGTGCCAGCAGTCACGGGAGGGCCTCGCACGAGCAGTACTTC. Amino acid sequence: CASSHGRASHEQYF.

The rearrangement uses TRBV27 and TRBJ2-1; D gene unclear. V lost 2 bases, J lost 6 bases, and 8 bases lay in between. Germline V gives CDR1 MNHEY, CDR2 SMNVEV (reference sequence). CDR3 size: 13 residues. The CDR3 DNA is TGTGCCAGCAGTTTAACAGAGACCAATGAGCAGTTCTTC. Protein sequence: CASSLTETNEQFF.

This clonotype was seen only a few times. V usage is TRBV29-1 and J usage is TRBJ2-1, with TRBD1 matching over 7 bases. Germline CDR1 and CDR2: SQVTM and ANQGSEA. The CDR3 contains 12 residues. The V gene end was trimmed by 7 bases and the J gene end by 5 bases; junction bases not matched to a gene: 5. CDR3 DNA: TGCAGCGGACAGGGACCTCACAATGAGCAGTTCTTC. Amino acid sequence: CSGQGPHNEQFF.

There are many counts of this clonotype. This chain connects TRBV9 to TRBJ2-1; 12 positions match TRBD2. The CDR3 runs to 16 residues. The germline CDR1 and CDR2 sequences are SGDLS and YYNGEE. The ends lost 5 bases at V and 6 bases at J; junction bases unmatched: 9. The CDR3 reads CASRGLAGGPSNEQFF. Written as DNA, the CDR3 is TGTGCCAGCAGGGGGCTAGCGGGAGGGCCGAGCAATGAGCAGTTCTTC.

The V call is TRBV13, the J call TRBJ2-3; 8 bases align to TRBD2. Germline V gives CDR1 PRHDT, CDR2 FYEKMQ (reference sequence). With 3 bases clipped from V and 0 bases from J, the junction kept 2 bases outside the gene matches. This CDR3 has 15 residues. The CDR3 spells CASSFTSGSTDTQYF. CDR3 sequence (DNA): TGTGCCAGCAGCTTTACTAGCGGTAGCACAGATACGCAGTATTTT.

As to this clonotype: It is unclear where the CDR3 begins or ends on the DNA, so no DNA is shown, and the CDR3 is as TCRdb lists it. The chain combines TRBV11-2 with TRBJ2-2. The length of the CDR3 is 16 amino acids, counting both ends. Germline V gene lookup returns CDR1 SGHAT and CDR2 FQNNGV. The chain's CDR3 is CASSPKPTRPGELFFF.

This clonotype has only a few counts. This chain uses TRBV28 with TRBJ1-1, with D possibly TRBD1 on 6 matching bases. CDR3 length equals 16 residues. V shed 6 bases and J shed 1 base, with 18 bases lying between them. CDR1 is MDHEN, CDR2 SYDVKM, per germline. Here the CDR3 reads CASSPPRGSGNTEAFF. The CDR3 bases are TGTGCCAGCAGCCCCCCCAGGGGTTCCGGGAACACTGAAGCTTTCTTT.

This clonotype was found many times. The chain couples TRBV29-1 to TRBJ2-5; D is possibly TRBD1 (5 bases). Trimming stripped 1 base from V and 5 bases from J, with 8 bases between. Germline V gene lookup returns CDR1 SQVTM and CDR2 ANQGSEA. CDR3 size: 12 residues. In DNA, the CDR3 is TGCAGCGTTGAAGGGTGGGGCGAGACCCAGTACTTC. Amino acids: CSVEGWGETQYF.

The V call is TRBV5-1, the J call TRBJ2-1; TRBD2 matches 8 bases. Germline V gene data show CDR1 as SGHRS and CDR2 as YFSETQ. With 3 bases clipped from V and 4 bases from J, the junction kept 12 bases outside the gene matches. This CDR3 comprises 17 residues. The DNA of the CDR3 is TGCGCCAGCAGCTCCCTAGCGGGCAAACACAAATACAATGAGCAGTTCTTC. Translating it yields CASSSLAGKHKYNEQFF.

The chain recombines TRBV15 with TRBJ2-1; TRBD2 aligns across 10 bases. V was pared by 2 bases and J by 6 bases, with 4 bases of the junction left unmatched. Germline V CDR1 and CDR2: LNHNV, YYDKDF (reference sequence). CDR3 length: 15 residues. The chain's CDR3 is CATSRKAGGPNEQFF. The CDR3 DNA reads TGTGCCACCAGCAGAAAAGCGGGAGGGCCCAATGAGCAGTTCTTC.

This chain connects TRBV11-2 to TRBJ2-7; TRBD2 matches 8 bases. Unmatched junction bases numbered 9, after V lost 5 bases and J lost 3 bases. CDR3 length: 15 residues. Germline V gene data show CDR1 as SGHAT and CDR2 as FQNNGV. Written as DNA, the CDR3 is TGTGCCAGCAGCCCTCCCCCACTAGCGGTCTACGAGCAGTACTTC. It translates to CASSPPPLAVYEQYF.

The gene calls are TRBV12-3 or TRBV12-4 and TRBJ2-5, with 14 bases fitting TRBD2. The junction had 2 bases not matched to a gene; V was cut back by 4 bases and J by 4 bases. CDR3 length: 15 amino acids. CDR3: CASSSGLAGGETQYF. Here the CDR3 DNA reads TGTGCCAGCAGTTCCGGACTAGCGGGAGGAGAGACCCAGTACTTC.